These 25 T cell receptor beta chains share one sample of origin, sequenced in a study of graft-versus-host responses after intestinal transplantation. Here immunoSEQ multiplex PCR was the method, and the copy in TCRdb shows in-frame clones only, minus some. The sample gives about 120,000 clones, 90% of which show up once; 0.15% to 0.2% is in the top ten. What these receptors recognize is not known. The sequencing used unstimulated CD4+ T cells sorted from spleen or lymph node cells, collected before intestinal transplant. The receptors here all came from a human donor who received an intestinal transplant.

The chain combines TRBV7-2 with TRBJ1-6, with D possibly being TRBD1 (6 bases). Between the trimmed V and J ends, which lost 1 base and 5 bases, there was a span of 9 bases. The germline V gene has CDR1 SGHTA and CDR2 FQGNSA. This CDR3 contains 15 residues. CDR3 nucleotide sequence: TGTGCCAGCAGCTTAGAGGGACAAAATAATTCACCCCTCCACTTT. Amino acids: CASSLEGQNNSPLHF.

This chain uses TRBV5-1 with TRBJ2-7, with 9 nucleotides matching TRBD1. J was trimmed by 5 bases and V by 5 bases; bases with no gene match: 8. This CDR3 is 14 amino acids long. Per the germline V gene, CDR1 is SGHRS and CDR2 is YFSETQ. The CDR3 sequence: CASRSGTGRHEQYF. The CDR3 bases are TGCGCCAGCAGATCCGGGACAGGGCGCCACGAGCAGTACTTC.

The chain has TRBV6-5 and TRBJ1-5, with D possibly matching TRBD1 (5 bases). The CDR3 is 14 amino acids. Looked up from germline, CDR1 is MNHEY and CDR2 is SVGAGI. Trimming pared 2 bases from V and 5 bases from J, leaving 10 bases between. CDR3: CASSYRGRDQPQHF. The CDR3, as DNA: TGTGCCAGCAGTTACAGGGGCAGGGATCAGCCCCAGCATTTT.

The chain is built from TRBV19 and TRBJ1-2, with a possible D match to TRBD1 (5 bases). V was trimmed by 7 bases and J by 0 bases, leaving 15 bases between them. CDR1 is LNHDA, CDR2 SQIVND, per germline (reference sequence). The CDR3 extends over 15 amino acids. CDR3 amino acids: CASTTGGSSNYGYTF. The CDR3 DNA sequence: TGTGCCAGTACCACCGGGGGTTCCTCTAACTATGGCTACACCTTC.

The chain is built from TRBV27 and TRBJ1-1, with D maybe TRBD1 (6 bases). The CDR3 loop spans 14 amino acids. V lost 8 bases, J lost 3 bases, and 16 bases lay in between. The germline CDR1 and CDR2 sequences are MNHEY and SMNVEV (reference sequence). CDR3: CASYYDRYDTEAFF. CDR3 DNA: TGTGCCAGCTACTACGACAGGTATGACACTGAAGCTTTCTTT.

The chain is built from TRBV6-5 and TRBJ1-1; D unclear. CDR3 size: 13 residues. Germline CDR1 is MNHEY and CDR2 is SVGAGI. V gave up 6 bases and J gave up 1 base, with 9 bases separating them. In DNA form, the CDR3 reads TGTGCCAGCAGGTTGAGAGAGAACACTGAAGCTTTCTTT. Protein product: CASRLRENTEAFF.

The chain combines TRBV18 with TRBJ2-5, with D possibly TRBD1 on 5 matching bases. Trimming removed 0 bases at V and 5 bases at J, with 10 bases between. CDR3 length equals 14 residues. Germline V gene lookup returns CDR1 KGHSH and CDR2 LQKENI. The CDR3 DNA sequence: TGTGCCAGCTCACCACCGGGCAGGGTCGAGACCCAGTACTTC. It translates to CASSPPGRVETQYF.

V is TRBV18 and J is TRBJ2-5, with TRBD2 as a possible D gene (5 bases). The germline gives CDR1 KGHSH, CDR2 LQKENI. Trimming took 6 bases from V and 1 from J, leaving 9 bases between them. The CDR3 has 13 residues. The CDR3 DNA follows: TGTGCCAGCTCCAACGGGGTCCAAGAGACCCAGTACTTC. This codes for CASSNGVQETQYF. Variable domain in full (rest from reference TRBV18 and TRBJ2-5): NAGVMQNPRHLVRRRGQEARLRCSPMKGHSHVYWYRQLPEEGLKFMVYLQKENIIDESGMPKERFSAEFPKEGPSILRIQQVVRGDSAAYFCASSNGVQETQYFGPGTRLLVL.

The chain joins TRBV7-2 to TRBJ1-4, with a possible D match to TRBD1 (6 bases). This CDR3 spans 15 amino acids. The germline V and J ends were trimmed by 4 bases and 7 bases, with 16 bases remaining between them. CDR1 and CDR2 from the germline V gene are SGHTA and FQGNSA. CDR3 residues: CASSWAAGESEKLFF. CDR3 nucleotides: TGTGCCAGCAGCTGGGCGGCAGGGGAGAGTGAAAAACTGTTTTTT.

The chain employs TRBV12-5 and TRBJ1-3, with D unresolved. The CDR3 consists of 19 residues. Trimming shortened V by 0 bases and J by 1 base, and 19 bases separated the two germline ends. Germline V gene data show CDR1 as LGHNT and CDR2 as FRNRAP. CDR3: CASGLVRGSGAWSGNTIYF. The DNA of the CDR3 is TGTGCTAGTGGTTTGGTCCGAGGGTCTGGAGCCTGGTCTGGAAACACCATATATTTT.

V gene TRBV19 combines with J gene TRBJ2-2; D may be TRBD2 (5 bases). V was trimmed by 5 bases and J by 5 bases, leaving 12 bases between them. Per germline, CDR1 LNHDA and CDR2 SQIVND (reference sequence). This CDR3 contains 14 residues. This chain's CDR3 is CASSHLALTGELFF. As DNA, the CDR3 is TGTGCCAGTAGTCATCTAGCATTAACCGGGGAGCTGTTTTTT. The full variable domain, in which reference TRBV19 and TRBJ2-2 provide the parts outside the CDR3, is DGGITQSPKYLFRKEGQNVTLSCEQNLNHDAMYWYRQDPGQGLRLIYYSQIVNDFQKGDIAEGYSVSREKKESFPLTVTSAQKNPTAFYLCASSHLALTGELFFGEGSRLTVL.

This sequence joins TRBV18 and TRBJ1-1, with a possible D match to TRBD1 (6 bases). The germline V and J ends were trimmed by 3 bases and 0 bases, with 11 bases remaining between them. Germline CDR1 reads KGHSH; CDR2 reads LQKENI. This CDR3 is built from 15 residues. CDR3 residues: CASSPGTGLNTEAFF. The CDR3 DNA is TGTGCCAGCTCACCGGGCACAGGGCTGAACACTGAAGCTTTCTTT.

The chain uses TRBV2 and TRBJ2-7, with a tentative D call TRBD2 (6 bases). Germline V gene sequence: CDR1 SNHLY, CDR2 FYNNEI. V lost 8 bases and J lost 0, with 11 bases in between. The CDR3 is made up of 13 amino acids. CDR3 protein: CASRDSPSYEQYF. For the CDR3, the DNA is TGTGCCAGCCGGGACTCCCCCTCCTACGAGCAGTACTTC.

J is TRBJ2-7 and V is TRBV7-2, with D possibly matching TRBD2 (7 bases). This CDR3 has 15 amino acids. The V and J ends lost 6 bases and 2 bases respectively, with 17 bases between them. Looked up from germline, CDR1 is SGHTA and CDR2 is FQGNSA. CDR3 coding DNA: TGTGCCAGCAGGGTCGACAGGAGCGGGGCCTACGAGCAGTACTTC. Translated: CASRVDRSGAYEQYF.

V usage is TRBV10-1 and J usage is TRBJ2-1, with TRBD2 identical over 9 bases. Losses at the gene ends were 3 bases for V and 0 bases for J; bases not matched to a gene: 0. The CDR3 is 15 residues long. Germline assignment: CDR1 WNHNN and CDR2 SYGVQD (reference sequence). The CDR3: CASSDSGSSYNEQFF. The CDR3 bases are TGCGCCAGCAGTGATAGCGGGAGCTCCTACAATGAGCAGTTCTTC.

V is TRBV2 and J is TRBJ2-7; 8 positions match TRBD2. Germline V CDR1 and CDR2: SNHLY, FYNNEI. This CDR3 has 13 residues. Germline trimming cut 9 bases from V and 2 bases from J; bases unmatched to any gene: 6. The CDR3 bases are TGTGCCAGTAAGCGGGAGTCCACCTACGAGCAGTACTTC. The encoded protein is CASKRESTYEQYF.

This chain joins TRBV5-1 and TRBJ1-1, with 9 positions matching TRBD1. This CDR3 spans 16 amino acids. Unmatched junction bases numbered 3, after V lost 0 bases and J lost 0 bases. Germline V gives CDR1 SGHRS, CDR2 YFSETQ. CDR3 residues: CASSLDRGRVNTEAFF. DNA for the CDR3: TGCGCCAGCAGCTTGGACAGGGGGCGCGTGAACACTGAAGCTTTCTTT.

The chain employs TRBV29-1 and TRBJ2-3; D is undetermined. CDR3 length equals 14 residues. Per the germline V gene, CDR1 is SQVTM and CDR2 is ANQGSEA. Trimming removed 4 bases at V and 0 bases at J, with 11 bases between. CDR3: CSVVRILSTDTQYF. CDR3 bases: TGCAGCGTTGTCAGGATCCTTAGCACAGATACGCAGTATTTT.

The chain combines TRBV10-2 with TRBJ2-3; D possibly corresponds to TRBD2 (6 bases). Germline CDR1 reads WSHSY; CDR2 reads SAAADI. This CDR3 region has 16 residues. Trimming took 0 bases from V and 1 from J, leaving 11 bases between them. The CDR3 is CASSESRLARTDTQYF. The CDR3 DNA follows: TGCGCCAGCAGTGAGTCGAGGCTAGCGCGCACAGATACGCAGTATTTT.

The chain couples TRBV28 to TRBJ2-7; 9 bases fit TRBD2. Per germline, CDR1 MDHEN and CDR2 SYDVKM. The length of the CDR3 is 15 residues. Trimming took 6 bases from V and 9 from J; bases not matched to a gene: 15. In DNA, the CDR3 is TGTGCCAGCAGCCCCAGGGCTAGCGGGGTCCACGGGCAGTACTTC. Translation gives CASSPRASGVHGQYF.

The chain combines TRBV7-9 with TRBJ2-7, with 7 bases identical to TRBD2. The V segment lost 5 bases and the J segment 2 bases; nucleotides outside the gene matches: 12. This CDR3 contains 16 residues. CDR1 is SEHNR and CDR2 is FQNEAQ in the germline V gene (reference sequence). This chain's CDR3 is CASSKGIGRETYEQYF. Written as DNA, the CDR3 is TGTGCCAGCAGCAAGGGAATTGGGCGGGAGACCTACGAGCAGTACTTC.

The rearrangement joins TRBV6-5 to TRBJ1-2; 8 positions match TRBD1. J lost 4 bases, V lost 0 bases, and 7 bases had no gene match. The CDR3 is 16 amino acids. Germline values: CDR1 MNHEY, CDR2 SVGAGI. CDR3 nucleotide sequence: TGTGCCAGCAGTTACTCGAGCAGGGGGCTGGGCTATGGCTACACCTTC. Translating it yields CASSYSSRGLGYGYTF.

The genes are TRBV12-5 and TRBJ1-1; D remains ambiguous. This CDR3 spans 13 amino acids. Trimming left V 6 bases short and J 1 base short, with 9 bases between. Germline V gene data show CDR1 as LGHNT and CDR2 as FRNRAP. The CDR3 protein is CASGQEANTEAFF. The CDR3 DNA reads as TGTGCTAGTGGCCAGGAGGCGAACACTGAAGCTTTCTTT. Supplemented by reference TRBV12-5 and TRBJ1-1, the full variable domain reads DARVTQTPRHKVTEMGQEVTMRCQPILGHNTVFWYRQTMMQGLELLAYFRNRAPLDDSGMPKDRFSAEMPDATLATLKIQPSEPRDSAVYFCASGQEANTEAFFGQGTRLTVV.

The CDR3 nucleotides are TGTGCCAGCAGCGTAGCTAGCGGTGGGAGCGGGGATACGCAGTATTTT. It codes for CASSVASGGSGDTQYF. The gene calls are TRBV9 and TRBJ2-3; TRBD2 aligns across 7 bases. V shed 0 bases, J shed 6 bases, and the junction held 10 bases outside the gene matches. Germline V CDR1 and CDR2: SGDLS, YYNGEE. This CDR3 region has 16 residues.

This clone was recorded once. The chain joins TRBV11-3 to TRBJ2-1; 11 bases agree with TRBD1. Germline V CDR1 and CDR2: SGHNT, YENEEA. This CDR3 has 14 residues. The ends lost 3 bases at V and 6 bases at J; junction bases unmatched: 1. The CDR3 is CASSFGTGGNEQFF. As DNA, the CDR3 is TGTGCCAGCAGCTTCGGGACAGGGGGCAATGAGCAGTTCTTC.